Below, 31 T cell receptor beta chains from the same sample are listed, as sequenced in a study. MiXCR, run by TCRdb on the RT-PCR reads, gives a single entry per CDR3 protein. Altogether fewer than 800,000 distinct CDR3 sequences are present, 12% to 15% being singletons, with the ten largest covering 3.6%. Sequences were obtained from memory CD4+ T cells from blood. These receptors were obtained from a female donor in good health, serving as a healthy control.

CDR3 in amino acids: CAGAGYEQFF. CDR3 DNA sequence: TGTGCCGGGGCGGGCTATGAGCAGTTCTTC. The rearrangement uses TRBV30 and TRBJ2-1; tentatively, D is TRBD1 or TRBD2 (5 bases each). This CDR3 region has 10 residues. The V gene's germline CDR1 is GTSNPN and CDR2 SVGIG (reference sequence). V lost 8 bases, J lost 8 bases, and 10 bases lay in between.

The chain is built from TRBV12-3 or TRBV12-4 and TRBJ1-5, with D perhaps TRBD1 (5 bases). V was shortened by 1 base and J by 7 bases, with 11 bases between the two germline ends. The CDR3 is 14 amino acids. The CDR3 region is CASSLGAGHQPQHF. CDR3 coding DNA: TGTGCCAGCAGTTTAGGCGCTGGACACCAGCCCCAGCATTTT.

This clonotype was seen a handful of times. The V and J genes are TRBV5-8 and TRBJ1-4; TRBD1 might be the D (5 bases). V dropped 3 bases and J dropped 8 bases, with 11 bases sitting between them. The CDR3 runs 13 residues. CDR1 is SGHTS and CDR2 is YDEGEE in the germline V gene. The DNA for the CDR3 is TGTGCCAGCAGCTCCCAGGGCTGGGAAAAACTGTTTTTT. Translation: CASSSQGWEKLFF. The full variable domain, with the rest looked up from reference TRBV5-8 and TRBJ1-4, is EAGVTQSPTHLIKTRGQQATLRCSPISGHTSVYWYQQALGLGLQFLLWYDEGEERNRGNFPPRFSGRQFPNYSSELNVNALELEDSALYLCASSSQGWEKLFFGSGTQLSVL.

The sample holds many counts of this clonotype. The chain employs TRBV18 and TRBJ2-5; D remains unclear. Germline V gene sequence: CDR1 KGHSH, CDR2 LQKENI. V lost 8 bases, J lost 3 bases, and 10 bases lay in between. This CDR3 has 12 residues. CDR3 DNA: TGTGCCAGCAGCCCAGTCGAAGAGACCCAGTACTTC. It yields the protein CASSPVEETQYF. Looking up the rest from reference TRBV18 and TRBJ2-5 gives the full variable domain: NAGVMQNPRHLVRRRGQEARLRCSPMKGHSHVYWYRQLPEEGLKFMVYLQKENIIDESGMPKERFSAEFPKEGPSILRIQQVVRGDSAAYFCASSPVEETQYFGPGTRLLVL.

Many counts were recorded for this clonotype. This chain connects TRBV20-1 to TRBJ2-3, with TRBD1 matching over 8 bases. Germline V gene sequence: CDR1 DFQATT, CDR2 SNEGSKA (reference sequence). The V gene end was trimmed by 6 bases and the J gene end by 1 base; junction bases not matched to a gene: 3. CDR3 length: 13 residues. The chain's CDR3 is CSASTGGTDTQYF. The CDR3 DNA reads TGCAGTGCGTCGACAGGGGGCACAGATACGCAGTATTTT.

V is TRBV7-2 and J is TRBJ2-1; 8 nucleotides agree with TRBD2. With 3 bases clipped from V and 7 bases from J, the junction kept 14 bases outside the gene matches. Germline CDR1 SGHTA, CDR2 FQGNSA. This CDR3 has 17 amino acids. In DNA, the CDR3 is TGTGCCAGCAGCTTTAAGAGCGGGAGCTCCATTGGGAATGAGCAGTTCTTC. Residues: CASSFKSGSSIGNEQFF.

This clonotype was recorded a few times. The gene calls are TRBV7-2 and TRBJ2-3; possible D gene TRBD1, 5 bases. CDR3 length: 15 amino acids. CDR1 is SGHTA and CDR2 is FQGNSA in the germline V gene. The V and J ends lost 5 bases and 1 base respectively, with 13 bases between them. CDR3 in amino acids: CASSPRIGGTDTQYF. CDR3 bases: TGTGCCAGCAGCCCCCGGATAGGGGGCACAGATACGCAGTATTTT.

This clonotype was seen at least ten times. The V call is TRBV7-6, the J call TRBJ1-6; D remains unclear. The CDR3 spans 17 residues. CDR1 and CDR2 from the germline V gene are SGHVS and FNYEAQ. The V gene lost 1 base and the J gene lost 6 bases, with 16 bases spanning the gap. The CDR3 here is CASSLGRVGKSNSPLHF. The CDR3 bases are TGTGCCAGCAGCTTAGGAAGGGTCGGCAAGAGTAATTCACCCCTCCACTTT. Together with reference TRBV7-6 and TRBJ1-6, the CDR3 gives the full variable domain: GAGVSQSPRYKVTKRGQDVALRCDPISGHVSLYWYRQALGQGPEFLTYFNYEAQQDKSGLPNDRFSAERPEGSISTLTIQRTEQRDSAMYRCASSLGRVGKSNSPLHFGNGTRLTVT.

The chain recombines TRBV11-2 with TRBJ1-4; 9 nucleotides line up with TRBD1. V lost 7 bases and J lost 8; bases outside the gene matches: 8. Germline V CDR1 and CDR2: SGHAT, FQNNGV. This CDR3 region has 14 residues. The CDR3 here is CASTTGGTIEKLFF. The CDR3 bases are TGTGCCAGCACCACAGGGGGCACAATAGAAAAACTGTTTTTT. The full variable domain, with the rest looked up from reference TRBV11-2 and TRBJ1-4, is EAGVAQSPRYKIIEKRQSVAFWCNPISGHATLYWYQQILGQGPKLLIQFQNNGVVDDSQLPKDRFSAERLKGVDSTLKIQPAKLEDSAVYLCASTTGGTIEKLFFGSGTQLSVL.

This clonotype was observed many times. V gene TRBV29-1 combines with J gene TRBJ1-5; D unclear. CDR1 SQVTM and CDR2 ANQGSEA come from the germline V gene. The CDR3 runs 12 residues. V lost 5 bases and J lost 0, with 5 bases in between. The CDR3 DNA sequence: TGCAGCGTTCGCCATAGCAATCAGCCCCAGCATTTT. Its translation: CSVRHSNQPQHF.

The V gene is TRBV19, the J gene TRBJ2-3; unclear D gene. Trimming left V 10 bases short and J 7 bases short, with 15 bases between. Germline V lookup: CDR1 LNHDA, CDR2 SQIVND (reference sequence). This CDR3 comprises 12 residues. CDR3 amino acids: CATHGRPYTQYF. The DNA for the CDR3 is TGTGCCACCCATGGAAGGCCTTATACGCAGTATTTT. The whole variable domain, remainder taken from reference TRBV19 and TRBJ2-3, is DGGITQSPKYLFRKEGQNVTLSCEQNLNHDAMYWYRQDPGQGLRLIYYSQIVNDFQKGDIAEGYSVSREKKESFPLTVTSAQKNPTAFYLCATHGRPYTQYFGPGTRLTVL.

This clonotype was counted between two and nine times. The chain couples TRBV5-4 to TRBJ1-1; D might be TRBD1 (6 bases). The CDR3 is 16 residues long. Germline loops: CDR1 SGHNT, CDR2 YYREEE (reference sequence). V lost 2 bases to trimming and J lost 1 base, with 15 bases between them. CDR3 amino acids: CASSFASGRGNTEAFF. CDR3 nucleotide sequence: TGTGCCAGCAGCTTCGCCTCAGGCAGGGGGAACACTGAAGCTTTCTTT.

This rearrangement joins TRBV6-1 to TRBJ2-5, with 7 positions matching TRBD1. The CDR3 is 13 amino acids. The junction had 4 bases not matched to a gene; V was cut back by 8 bases and J by 1 base. Per germline, CDR1 MNHNS and CDR2 SASEGT. CDR3 amino acids: CASRQGPQETQYF. CDR3 coding DNA: TGTGCCAGCCGACAGGGACCCCAAGAGACCCAGTACTTC.

This chain connects TRBV5-5 to TRBJ1-3, with D unclear. V was cut by 4 bases and J by 8 bases, with 7 bases left in between. This CDR3 is built from 11 residues. From germline, CDR1 is SGHKS and CDR2 YYEKEE (reference sequence). CDR3 loop: CASSRGDTIYF. The CDR3 DNA is TGTGCCAGCAGCCGGGGAGACACCATATATTTT.

With respect to this clonotype: This may be a read error, as it is one base from a much larger clone. V usage is TRBV15 and J usage is TRBJ1-2, with D uncertain. The V and J ends lost 2 bases and 4 bases respectively, with 8 bases between them. Germline CDR1 reads LNHNV; CDR2 reads YYDKDF (reference sequence). The CDR3 sequence is 13 residues long. The DNA for the CDR3 is TGTGCCACCAGCAGAAACAGTGTCTATGGCTACACCTTC. Encoded protein: CATSRNSVYGYTF.

V and J are TRBV10-1 and TRBJ1-1, with TRBD1 matching over 8 bases. The V gene's germline CDR1 is WNHNN and CDR2 SYGVQD (reference sequence). Trimming cost V 6 bases and J 5 bases; bases outside gene matches: 8. The CDR3 runs to 14 residues. The CDR3 DNA follows: TGCGCCAGCAGACCCGACAGGGGATCGACTGAAGCTTTCTTT. Translating gives CASRPDRGSTEAFF.

Comment on this clonotype: A single base separates this from a much larger clone, so it may be a read error. V gene TRBV18 combines with J gene TRBJ2-7; weak D call: TRBD1 (6 bases). Germline assignment: CDR1 KGHSH and CDR2 LQKENI. The CDR3 totals 13 residues. The CDR3 loop is CACSPGHGYEQYF. The CDR3 coding sequence is TGTGCCTGCTCACCGGGACACGGCTACGAGCAGTACTTC.

This chain links TRBV29-1 with TRBJ1-2; D is undetermined. Trimming removed 5 bases from V and 2 bases from J, with 9 bases in between. CDR3 length: 12 amino acids. Looked up from germline, CDR1 is SQVTM and CDR2 is ANQGSEA. The CDR3 nucleotides read TGCAGCGTTACGGCTGAGAACTATGGCTACACCTTC. This sequence encodes CSVTAENYGYTF.

This clonotype was recorded a few times. The chain is built from TRBV18 and TRBJ2-3, with 14 positions matching TRBD2. The CDR3 is 17 residues long. Trimming took 5 bases from V and 5 from J; bases not matched to a gene: 9. Germline V gene lookup returns CDR1 KGHSH and CDR2 LQKENI. CDR3 sequence reads: CASSTKTSGGAKDTQYF. The CDR3 DNA follows: TGTGCCAGCTCAACAAAGACTAGCGGGGGGGCCAAAGATACGCAGTATTTT.

The gene calls are TRBV20-1 and TRBJ2-1, with TRBD1 matching over 11 bases. The CDR3 runs to 15 residues. CDR1 and CDR2 from the germline V gene are DFQATT and SNEGSKA (reference sequence). Trimming removed 5 bases from V and 10 bases from J; junction bases left unmatched: 13. The DNA of the CDR3 is TGCAGTGCTCCCGTCCCCGGGACAGGGGGACAGGAGCAGTTCTTC. This encodes CSAPVPGTGGQEQFF.

This clonotype was observed a few times. The chain couples TRBV10-3 to TRBJ1-4; D remains unclear. The CDR3 consists of 14 residues. V was shortened by 10 bases and J by 0 bases, with 12 bases between the two germline ends. The germline V gene encodes CDR1 ENHRY and CDR2 SYGVKD. CDR3 bases: TGTGCCACGAAGGAGGGTGCAACTAATGAAAAACTGTTTTTT. Protein product: CATKEGATNEKLFF.

V and J are TRBV6-1 and TRBJ1-2; possibly TRBD1 for D (5 bases). Trimming took off 11 bases at V and 4 bases at J, with 20 bases between the two ends. The CDR3 extends over 14 amino acids. Germline V gene data show CDR1 as MNHNS and CDR2 as SASEGT. This chain's CDR3 is CAGYRAGEGYGYTF. As DNA, the CDR3 is TGTGCCGGATACCGGGCGGGGGAAGGCTATGGCTACACCTTC.

This clonotype was recorded a few times. The chain joins TRBV20-1 to TRBJ1-5; the D gene is possibly TRBD1 (5 bases). The V and J ends lost 3 bases and 4 bases respectively, with 16 bases between them. Germline V gives CDR1 DFQATT, CDR2 SNEGSKA (reference sequence). The CDR3 consists of 15 residues. The CDR3 DNA follows: TGCAGTGCTAGGGCGGGGGTAGGCTCTAATCAGCCCCAGCATTTT. Translated, it gives CSARAGVGSNQPQHF.

This clonotype was seen ten or more times. The chain uses TRBV20-1 and TRBJ2-7; D gene ambiguous. V was trimmed by 1 base and J by 1 base, leaving 2 bases between them. The germline V gene encodes CDR1 DFQATT and CDR2 SNEGSKA (reference sequence). The CDR3 has 11 amino acids. The CDR3 region is CSARVSYEQYF. As DNA, the CDR3 is TGCAGTGCTAGAGTGTCCTACGAGCAGTACTTC.

This CDR3 reads CASSLGLAAAYNEQFF. The CDR3 region has the DNA TGTGCCAGCAGTTTAGGGCTAGCGGCAGCCTACAATGAGCAGTTCTTC. V gene TRBV27 combines with J gene TRBJ2-1; the match to TRBD2 covers 7 bases. Germline-derived CDR1 and CDR2 are MNHEY and SMNVEV (reference sequence). This CDR3 has 16 residues. Trimming at V came to 2 bases and at J to 2 bases, leaving 6 bases not matched to a gene.

The chain links TRBV15 to TRBJ2-5; tentatively, D is TRBD2 (6 bases). This CDR3 region has 14 residues. CDR1 is LNHNV and CDR2 is YYDKDF in the germline V gene (reference sequence). With 5 bases removed from V and 2 bases from J, the gap between germline ends came to 12 bases. CDR3 DNA: TGTGCCACCAGCGGGGTGGCGGGACAAGAGACCCAGTACTTC. Translating gives CATSGVAGQETQYF.

This clonotype was detected ten times or more. This chain connects TRBV19 to TRBJ1-6, with a tentative D call TRBD1 (5 bases). Trimming stripped 1 base from V and 3 bases from J, with 13 bases between. This CDR3 is built from 17 residues. CDR1 is LNHDA and CDR2 is SQIVND in the germline V gene (reference sequence). CDR3 residues: CASSIAWDGRYNSPLHF. The CDR3 bases are TGTGCCAGTAGTATAGCCTGGGACGGTCGCTATAATTCACCCCTCCACTTT.

There are a few counts of this clonotype. This rearrangement joins TRBV7-2 to TRBJ2-1; D possibly corresponds to TRBD1 (6 bases). V lost 5 bases and J 8 bases, leaving 22 bases between the germline ends. The CDR3 runs 16 residues. Germline CDR1 and CDR2: SGHTA and FQGNSA. CDR3: CASSKRVRQVTDEQFF. The CDR3 DNA sequence: TGTGCCAGCAGCAAACGCGTCCGACAGGTTACAGATGAGCAGTTCTTC.

This clonotype was seen at least ten times. The chain couples TRBV24-1 to TRBJ2-5; 8 nucleotides agree with TRBD2. Germline V gives CDR1 KGHDR, CDR2 SFDVKD. Losses at the gene ends were 3 bases for V and 5 bases for J; bases not matched to a gene: 4. The CDR3 spans 14 residues. CDR3 region: CATSDRGGVETQYF. CDR3 in DNA: TGTGCCACCAGTGATCGGGGGGGCGTGGAGACCCAGTACTTC.

The chain employs TRBV20-1 and TRBJ2-3, with 12 bases aligning to TRBD2. Germline V CDR1 and CDR2: DFQATT, SNEGSKA (reference sequence). This CDR3 spans 19 amino acids. V was pared by 2 bases and J by 3 bases, with 15 bases of the junction left unmatched. The chain's CDR3 is CSARPSSGGARVPTDTQYF. In nucleotides, the CDR3 is TGCAGTGCTAGACCCTCTAGCGGGGGGGCCCGAGTCCCAACAGATACGCAGTATTTT.

CDR3 sequence: CAWSDGQGDQPQHF. CDR3 nucleotides: TGTGCCTGGAGCGACGGACAGGGGGATCAGCCCCAGCATTTT. The chain couples TRBV30 to TRBJ1-5; TRBD1 matches at 10 bases. Germline V gives CDR1 GTSNPN, CDR2 SVGIG (reference sequence). This CDR3 has 14 residues. V lost 3 bases, J lost 5 bases, and 4 bases stayed unmatched.